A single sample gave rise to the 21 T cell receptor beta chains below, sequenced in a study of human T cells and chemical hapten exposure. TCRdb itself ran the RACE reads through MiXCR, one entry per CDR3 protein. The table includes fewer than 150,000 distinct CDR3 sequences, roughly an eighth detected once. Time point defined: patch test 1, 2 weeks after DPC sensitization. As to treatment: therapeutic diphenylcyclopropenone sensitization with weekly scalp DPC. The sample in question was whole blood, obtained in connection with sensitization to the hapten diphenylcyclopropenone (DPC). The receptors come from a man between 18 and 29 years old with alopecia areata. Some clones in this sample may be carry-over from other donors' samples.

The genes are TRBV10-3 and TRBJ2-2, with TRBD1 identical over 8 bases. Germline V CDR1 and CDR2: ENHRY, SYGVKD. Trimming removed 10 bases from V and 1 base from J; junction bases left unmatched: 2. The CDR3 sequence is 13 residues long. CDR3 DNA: TGTGCCACCGACAGGGGGAACACCGGGGAGCTGTTTTTT. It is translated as CATDRGNTGELFF.

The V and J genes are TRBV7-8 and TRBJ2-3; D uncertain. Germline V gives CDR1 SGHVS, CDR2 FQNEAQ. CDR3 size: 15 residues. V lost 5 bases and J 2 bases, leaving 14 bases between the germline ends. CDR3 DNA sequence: TGTGCCAGCAGCCCCTACCGTTTCCCCACAGATACGCAGTATTTT. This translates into CASSPYRFPTDTQYF.

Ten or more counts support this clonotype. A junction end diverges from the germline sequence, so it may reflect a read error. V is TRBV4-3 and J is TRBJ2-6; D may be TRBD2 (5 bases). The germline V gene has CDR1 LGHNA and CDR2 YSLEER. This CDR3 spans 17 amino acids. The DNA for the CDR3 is TGCGCCAGCAGCGAAGAGGACTCCGTGGCAGGGGCCAACGTCCTGACTTTC. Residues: CASSEEDSVAGANVLTF.

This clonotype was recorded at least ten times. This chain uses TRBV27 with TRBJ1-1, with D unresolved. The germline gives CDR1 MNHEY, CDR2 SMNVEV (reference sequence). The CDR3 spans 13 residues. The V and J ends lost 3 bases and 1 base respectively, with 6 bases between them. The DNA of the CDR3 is TGTGCCAGCAGTTTCTGGGAGAACACTGAAGCTTTCTTT. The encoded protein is CASSFWENTEAFF.

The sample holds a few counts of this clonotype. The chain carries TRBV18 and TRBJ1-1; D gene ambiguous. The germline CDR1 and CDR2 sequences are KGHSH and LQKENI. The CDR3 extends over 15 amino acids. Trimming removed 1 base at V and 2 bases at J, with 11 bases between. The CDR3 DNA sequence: TGTGCCAGCTCACCACGAGAACAGCAAAACACTGAAGCTTTCTTT. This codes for CASSPREQQNTEAFF.

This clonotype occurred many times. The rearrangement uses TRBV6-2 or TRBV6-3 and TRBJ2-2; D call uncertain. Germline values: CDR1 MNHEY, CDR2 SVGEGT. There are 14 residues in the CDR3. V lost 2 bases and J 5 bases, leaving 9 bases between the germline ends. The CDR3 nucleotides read TGTGCCAGCAGTTACCCTTGGCGGACCGGGGAGCTGTTTTTT. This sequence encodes CASSYPWRTGELFF.

This CDR3 reads CASSPTTGYEQYF. CDR3 coding DNA: TGTGCCAGCTCACCGACGACAGGCTACGAGCAGTACTTC. This sequence joins TRBV18 and TRBJ2-7; weak D call: TRBD1 (6 bases). The CDR3 runs 13 residues. The V and J ends lost 3 bases and 3 bases respectively, with 9 bases between them. Per the germline V gene, CDR1 is KGHSH and CDR2 is LQKENI.

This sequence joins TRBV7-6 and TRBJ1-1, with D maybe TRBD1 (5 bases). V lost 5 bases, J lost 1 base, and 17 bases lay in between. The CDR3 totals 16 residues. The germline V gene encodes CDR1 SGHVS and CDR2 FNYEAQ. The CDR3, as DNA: TGTGCCAGCAGCCGTAATCCCGGGGCCCAGAACACTGAAGCTTTCTTT. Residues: CASSRNPGAQNTEAFF.

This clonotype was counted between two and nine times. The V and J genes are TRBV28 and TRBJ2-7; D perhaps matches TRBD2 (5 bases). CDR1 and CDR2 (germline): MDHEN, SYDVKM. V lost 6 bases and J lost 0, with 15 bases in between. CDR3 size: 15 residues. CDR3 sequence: CASSSTRGISYEQYF. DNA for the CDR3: TGTGCCAGCAGCTCTACAAGAGGGATCTCCTACGAGCAGTACTTC.

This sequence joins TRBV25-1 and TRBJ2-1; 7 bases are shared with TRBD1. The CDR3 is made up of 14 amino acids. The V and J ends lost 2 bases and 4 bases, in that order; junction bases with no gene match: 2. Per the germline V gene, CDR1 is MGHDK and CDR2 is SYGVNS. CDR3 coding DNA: TGTGCCAGCAGTGAACAGGGGGATTACAATGAGCAGTTCTTC. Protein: CASSEQGDYNEQFF.

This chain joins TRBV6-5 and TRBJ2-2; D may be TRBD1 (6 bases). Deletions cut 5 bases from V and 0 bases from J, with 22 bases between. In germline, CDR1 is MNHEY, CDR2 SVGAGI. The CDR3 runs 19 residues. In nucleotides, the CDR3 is TGTGCCAGCAGTGACAGCGCCCCGGGACGGGACACGAACACCGGGGAGCTGTTTTTT. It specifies CASSDSAPGRDTNTGELFF.

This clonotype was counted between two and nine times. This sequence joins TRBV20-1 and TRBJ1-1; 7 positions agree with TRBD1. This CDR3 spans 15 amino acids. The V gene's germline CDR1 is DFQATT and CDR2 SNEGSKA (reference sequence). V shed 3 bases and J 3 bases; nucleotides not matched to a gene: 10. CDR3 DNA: TGCAGTGCTAGTCGGCATAGACAGGGTCACACTGAAGCTTTCTTT. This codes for CSASRHRQGHTEAFF.

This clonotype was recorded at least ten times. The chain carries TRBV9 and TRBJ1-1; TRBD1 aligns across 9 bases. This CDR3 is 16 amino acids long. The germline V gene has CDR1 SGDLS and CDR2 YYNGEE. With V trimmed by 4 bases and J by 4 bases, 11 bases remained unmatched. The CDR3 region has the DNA TGTGCCAGCAGCTCCGGGACAGGGCGGCTCGCCACTGAAGCTTTCTTT. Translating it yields CASSSGTGRLATEAFF. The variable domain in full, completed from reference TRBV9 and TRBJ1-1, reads DSGVTQTPKHLITATGQRVTLRCSPRSGDLSVYWYQQSLDQGLQFLIQYYNGEERAKGNILERFSAQQFPDLHSELNLSSLELGDSALYFCASSSGTGRLATEAFFGQGTRLTVV.

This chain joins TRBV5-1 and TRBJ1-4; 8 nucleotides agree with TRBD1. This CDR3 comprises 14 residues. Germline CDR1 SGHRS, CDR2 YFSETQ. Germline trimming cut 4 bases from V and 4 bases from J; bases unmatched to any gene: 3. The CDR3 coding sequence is TGCGCCAGCAGCCCGGGACAGGATAATGAAAAACTGTTTTTT. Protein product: CASSPGQDNEKLFF.

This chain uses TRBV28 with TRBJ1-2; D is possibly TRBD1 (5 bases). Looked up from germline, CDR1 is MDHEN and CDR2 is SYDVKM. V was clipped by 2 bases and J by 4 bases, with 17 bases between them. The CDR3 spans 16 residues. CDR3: CASSLPVTGQLYGYTF. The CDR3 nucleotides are TGTGCCAGCAGTTTACCCGTGACGGGGCAGCTCTATGGCTACACCTTC.

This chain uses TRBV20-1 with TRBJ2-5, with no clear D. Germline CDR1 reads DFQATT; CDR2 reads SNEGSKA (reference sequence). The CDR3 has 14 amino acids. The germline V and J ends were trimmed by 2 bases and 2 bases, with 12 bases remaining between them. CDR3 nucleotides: TGCAGTGCTAGAAAGTGGGCGTCTCAAGAGACCCAGTACTTC. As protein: CSARKWASQETQYF.

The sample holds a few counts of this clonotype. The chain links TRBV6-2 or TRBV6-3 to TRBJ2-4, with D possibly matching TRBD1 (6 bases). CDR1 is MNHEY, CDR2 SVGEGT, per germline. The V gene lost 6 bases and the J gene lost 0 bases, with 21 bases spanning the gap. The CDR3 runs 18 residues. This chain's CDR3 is CASSPTSAGDIAKNIQYF. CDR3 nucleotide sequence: TGTGCCAGCAGCCCTACGTCGGCAGGGGATATAGCCAAAAACATTCAGTACTTC.

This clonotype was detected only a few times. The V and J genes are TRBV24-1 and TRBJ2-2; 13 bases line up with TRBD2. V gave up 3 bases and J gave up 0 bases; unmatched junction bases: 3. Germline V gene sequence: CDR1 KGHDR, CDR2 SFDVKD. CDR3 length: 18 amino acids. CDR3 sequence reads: CATSDPGLAGANTGELFF. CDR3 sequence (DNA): TGTGCCACCAGTGATCCCGGACTAGCGGGGGCGAACACCGGGGAGCTGTTTTTT.

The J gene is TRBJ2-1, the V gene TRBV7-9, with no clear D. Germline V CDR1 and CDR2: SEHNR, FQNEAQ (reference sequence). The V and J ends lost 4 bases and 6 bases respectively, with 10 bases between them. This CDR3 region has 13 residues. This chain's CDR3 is CASSSTASNEQFF. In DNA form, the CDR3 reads TGTGCCAGCAGCTCCACTGCGAGCAATGAGCAGTTCTTC.

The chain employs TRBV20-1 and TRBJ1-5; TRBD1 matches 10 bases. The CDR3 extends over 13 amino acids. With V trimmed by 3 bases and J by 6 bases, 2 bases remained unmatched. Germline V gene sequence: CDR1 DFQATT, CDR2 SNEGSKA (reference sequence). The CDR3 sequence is CSARTGGTQPQHF. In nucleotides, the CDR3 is TGCAGTGCTAGGACAGGGGGCACTCAGCCCCAGCATTTT.

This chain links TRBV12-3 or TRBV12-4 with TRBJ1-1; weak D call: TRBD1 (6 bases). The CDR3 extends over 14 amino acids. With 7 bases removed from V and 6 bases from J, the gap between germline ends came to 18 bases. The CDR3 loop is CASNSDSLLSEAFF. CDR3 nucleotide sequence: TGTGCCAGCAACTCGGACAGTTTATTGTCTGAAGCTTTCTTT.